This T cell receptor (beta chain) is from a study of metastatic and nonmetastatic thyroid tumors. Study context: Repertoire comparisons spanned blood and tumor or nodule tissue from malignant and benign thyroid patients.

No patient had received any treatment before thyroid surgery. Authors' data handling: Clinicopathological groups differed in CDR3, with these differences serving to build a distant-metastasis classifier for papillary thyroid cancer. TCRdb re-analyzed the PCR reads using MiXCR. TCRdb's processing, not the authors' own work, is the source of the V and J calls. Of approximately 30,000 clones listed, 20% to 30% are singletons. The CDR3 totals 15 residues. Between the trimmed V and J ends, which lost 1 base and 3 bases, there was a span of 15 bases. Germline V gives CDR1 DFQATT, CDR2 SNEGSKA (reference sequence). This clone was recorded at least ten times. Its cognate antigen is unknown. Study-wide results and caveats: Compared with benign nodules, malignant thyroid tumors were reported to have significantly higher TCR beta diversity in both blood and tumor.

The chain carries TRBV20-1 and TRBJ2-5; D might be TRBD2 (6 bases). The sample was blood. This clonotype was sampled from a female donor with papillary thyroid cancer or a benign thyroid nodule (not recorded which). Some clones in this sample may be carry-over from other donors' samples. The DNA for the CDR3 is TGCAGTGCTAGAGTTACCGGGAGAATTGAAGAGACCCAGTACTTC. This sequence encodes CSARVTGRIEETQYF.